The rows below give T cell receptor beta chains drawn from one sample of a study of spatial heterogeneity in lung cancer. MiXCR, run by TCRdb on the 5' RACE reads, gives a single entry per CDR3 protein. The sample has thousands of distinct CDR3 sequences, 15% to 20% seen once. The sequencing used lung tumor tissue, collected at surgery. The source of these receptors is a female donor with early-stage non-small cell lung cancer. Both conserved end residues are part of each CDR3. D genes are given only for firm matches. The size field is filled for only some rows; it gives once, few, many or a size class.

cdr3_nt,cdr3_aa,clone_size,d_call,j_call,v_call
TGTGCCAGCAGCGTGATAGCGGGGGCCGAAGAGACCCAGTACTTC,CASSVIAGAEETQYF,-,TRBD2,TRBJ2-5,TRBV9
TGTGCCAGCAGCGTGACGGGGGACTATGGCTACACCTTC,CASSVTGDYGYTF,-,-,TRBJ1-2,TRBV6-2/TRBV6-3
TGCGCCAGCAGCCGGATAGCGGGGACCACAGATACGCAGTATTTT,CASSRIAGTTDTQYF,-,TRBD2,TRBJ2-3,TRBV5-1
TGTGCCAGCAACGTCGGACTCCACAACACAGATACGCAGTATTTT,CASNVGLHNTDTQYF,-,-,TRBJ2-3,TRBV9
TGTGCCAGCACCTCCCGGGACAGGTCCTACGAGCAGTACTTC,CASTSRDRSYEQYF,-,TRBD1,TRBJ2-7,TRBV7-9
TGTGCCAGCAGCCAAGATTTAGGGTACTCCAATGAGCAGTTCTTC,CASSQDLGYSNEQFF,-,-,TRBJ2-1,TRBV3-1
TGCAGTGCTAGATCACTACTAGATTCAGGGCGGGGACAGCCCCAGCATTTT,CSARSLLDSGRGQPQHF,few,-,TRBJ1-5,TRBV20-1
TGTGCCACCAGTCCCGGGGGGGACGGAAACATTCAGTACTTC,CATSPGGDGNIQYF,few,TRBD2,TRBJ2-4,TRBV24-1
TGTGCCAGCAGTTTTGAGGGCTACGAGCAGTACTTC,CASSFEGYEQYF,few,-,TRBJ2-7,TRBV12-3/TRBV12-4
TGCGCCAGCAGCCGGGACTTCGGGAACACCATATATTTT,CASSRDFGNTIYF,-,-,TRBJ1-3,TRBV10-1
TGTGCCAGCAGCGTGTCAACAGGGGGCCTAGCGGAGATCACAGATACGCAGTATTTT,CASSVSTGGLAEITDTQYF,few,TRBD1,TRBJ2-3,TRBV9
TGCGCCAGCAGCCAGGCTGACAGGGGGTCCGCTGAAGCTTTCTTT,CASSQADRGSAEAFF,medium-sized,TRBD1,TRBJ1-1,TRBV4-3
TGTGCCATCAGTGAGTCGCAGGGGGCGAACTATGGCTACACCTTC,CAISESQGANYGYTF,few,TRBD1,TRBJ1-2,TRBV10-3
TGTGCCATCCGAAACAAAGAGGGACAGGGCTATGGCTACACCTTC,CAIRNKEGQGYGYTF,medium-sized,TRBD1,TRBJ1-2,TRBV10-3
TGTGCCAGCAGCTTTGAGGGAAACATGAACACTGAAGCTTTCTTT,CASSFEGNMNTEAFF,few,-,TRBJ1-1,TRBV11-3
TGTGCCACCAGCGGAGGGACTAGCGGGAGATCCTCCTACAATGAGCAGTTCTTC,CATSGGTSGRSSYNEQFF,-,TRBD2,TRBJ2-1,TRBV15
TGTGCGAGGAGCGCGGGGGATACAGATACGCAGTATTTT,CARSAGDTDTQYF,medium-sized,TRBD2,TRBJ2-3,TRBV7-9
TGTGCCAGCTCAGGCCGGGGAGGGACAGAAGAGACCCAGTACTTC,CASSGRGGTEETQYF,-,-,TRBJ2-5,TRBV18
TGTGCCAGCAGTGAATTCGTCAGCTACGAGCAGTACTTC,CASSEFVSYEQYF,-,-,TRBJ2-7,TRBV2
TGTGCCAGCAGCGTGGGCGGCGGGAACACCGGGGAGCTGTTTTTT,CASSVGGGNTGELFF,-,-,TRBJ2-2,TRBV11-1
TGTGCCAGCAGTTTGGGCAGGGCTAGACCCCCGATCAGCACAGATACGCAGTATTTT,CASSLGRARPPISTDTQYF,few,-,TRBJ2-3,TRBV12-3/TRBV12-4
TGTGCCACCAGCAGAGAGGGGGCCGGGGCCAACGTCCTGACTTTC,CATSREGAGANVLTF,few,-,TRBJ2-6,TRBV15
TGTGCTAGTGGTTTGGTACGCGCCGTACCATCCGGGACAGAAAATCAGCCCCAGCATTTT,CASGLVRAVPSGTENQPQHF,few,TRBD1,TRBJ1-5,TRBV12-5
TGTGCCAGCAGCGGGACAGGCATCAAGTTTGGAAACACCATATATTTT,CASSGTGIKFGNTIYF,medium-sized,TRBD1,TRBJ1-3,TRBV11-2
TGTGCCAGCGGGGACTCTCCGGTGGGGAATGAGCAGTTCTTC,CASGDSPVGNEQFF,-,-,TRBJ2-1,TRBV12-3/TRBV12-4
TGTGCCAGCAGTCCCTTAGGTTCGGGTGAAACTGAAGCTTTCTTT,CASSPLGSGETEAFF,medium-sized,-,TRBJ1-1,TRBV28
TGCGCCAGCAGCTCCATCACCACCGGGACAGCTCTTGGCTACACCTTC,CASSSITTGTALGYTF,-,TRBD1,TRBJ1-2,TRBV5-1
TGCGCCAGCAGCTTGGGGGACACGCGGAACACCGGGGAGCTGTTTTTT,CASSLGDTRNTGELFF,medium-sized,-,TRBJ2-2,TRBV5-1
TGTGCCATCAGTGAGGGACAGGGGGATAATTCACCCCTCCACTTT,CAISEGQGDNSPLHF,few,TRBD1,TRBJ1-6,TRBV10-3